This TCR beta chain emerged from a study of shared clonotypes between healthy human individuals. Broader study findings: Non-shared clonotypes were found to have lower generation probabilities than the clonotypes that were shared by all four of the sorted-subset donors. Estimated richness was generally greater in naive than memory subsets.

This CDR3 spans 15 amino acids. Losses at the gene ends were 1 base for V and 8 bases for J; bases not matched to a gene: 5. In germline, CDR1 is SGHTA, CDR2 FQGTGA. Concerning this clone itself: The antigen is unknown.

Only in-frame clones appear in the TCRdb table, and some are missing; sequencing was by immunoSEQ multiplex PCR. The repertoire holds a few million clones, with about 92% as singletons. The rearrangement uses TRBV7-3 and TRBJ2-1; 10 bases match TRBD1. This receptor was obtained from a man aged 18 to 29 in good health. Some clones in this sample may be carry-over from other donors' samples. The material sequenced was naive CD4+ T cells from PBMCs. Described subset: CD45RA+ positively selected. The CDR3 nucleotides are TGTGCCAGCAGCTTAATGGGACAGGGGTTCGATGAGCAGTTCTTC. Translated, it gives CASSLMGQGFDEQFF.